This paragraph reports one TCR beta chain. Antigen unknown. Trimming at V came to 2 bases and at J to 2 bases, leaving 4 bases not matched to a gene. This CDR3 region has 16 residues. Germline values: CDR1 SGHVS, CDR2 FNYEAQ. The record originates from a study of cytomegalovirus exposure and HLA in healthy donors. Findings and limits, study-wide: Specific recognition of CMV antigens was confirmed in vitro for a few chains (all CMV-associated).

Both 60 Vbeta primers and 13 Jbeta primers went into the PCR. The table came from immunoSEQ multiplex PCR; TCRdb's copy has only in-frame clones and leaves some out. The clone table shows about 140,000 clones, with the ten largest holding 2.7%. The source material was PBMCs. The TCR was taken from a man aged 35-49 years in good health and CMV-seronegative. This rearrangement joins TRBV7-6 to TRBJ2-5, with 11 bases aligning to TRBD2. The CDR3 is CASSLPVAGGQETQYF. The CDR3 nucleotides read TGTGCCAGCAGCTTACCGGTAGCGGGGGGGCAAGAGACCCAGTACTTC.